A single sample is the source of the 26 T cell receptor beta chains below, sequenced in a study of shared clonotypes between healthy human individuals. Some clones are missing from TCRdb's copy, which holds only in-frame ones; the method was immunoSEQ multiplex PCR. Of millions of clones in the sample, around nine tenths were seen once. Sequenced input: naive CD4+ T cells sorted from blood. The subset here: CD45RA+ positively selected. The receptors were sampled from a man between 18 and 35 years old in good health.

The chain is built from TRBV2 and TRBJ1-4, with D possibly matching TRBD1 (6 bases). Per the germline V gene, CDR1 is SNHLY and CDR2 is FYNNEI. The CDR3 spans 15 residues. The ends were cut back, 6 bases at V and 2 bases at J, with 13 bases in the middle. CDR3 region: CASSNGGATNEKLFF. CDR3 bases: TGTGCCAGCAGCAATGGGGGGGCGACTAATGAAAAACTGTTTTTT.

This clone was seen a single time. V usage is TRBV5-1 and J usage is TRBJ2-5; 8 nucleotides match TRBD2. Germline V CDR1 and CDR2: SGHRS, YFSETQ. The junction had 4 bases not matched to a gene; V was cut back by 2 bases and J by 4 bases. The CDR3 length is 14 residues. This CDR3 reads CASSLVAGRETQYF. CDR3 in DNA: TGCGCCAGCAGCTTAGTAGCGGGACGAGAGACCCAGTACTTC.

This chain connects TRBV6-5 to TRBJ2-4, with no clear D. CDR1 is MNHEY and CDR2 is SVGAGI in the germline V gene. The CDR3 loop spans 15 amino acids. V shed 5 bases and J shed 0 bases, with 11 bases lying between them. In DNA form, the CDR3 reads TGTGCCAGCAGTCCCTGGACGGTAGCCAAAAACATTCAGTACTTC. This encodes CASSPWTVAKNIQYF.

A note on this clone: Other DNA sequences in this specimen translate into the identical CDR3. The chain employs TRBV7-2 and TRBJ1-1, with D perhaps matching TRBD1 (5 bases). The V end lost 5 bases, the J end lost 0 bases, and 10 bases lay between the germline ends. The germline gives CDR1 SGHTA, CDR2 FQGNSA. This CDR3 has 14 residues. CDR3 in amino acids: CASSPGRMNTEAFF. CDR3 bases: TGTGCCAGCAGCCCAGGGCGTATGAACACTGAAGCTTTCTTT.

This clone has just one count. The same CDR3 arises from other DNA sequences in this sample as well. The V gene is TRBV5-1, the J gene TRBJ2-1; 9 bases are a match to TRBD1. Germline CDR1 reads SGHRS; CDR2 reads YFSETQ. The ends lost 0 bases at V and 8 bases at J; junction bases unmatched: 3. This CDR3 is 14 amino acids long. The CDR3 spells CASSLEGQGYEQFF. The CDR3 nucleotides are TGCGCCAGCAGCTTGGAAGGACAGGGGTATGAGCAGTTCTTC. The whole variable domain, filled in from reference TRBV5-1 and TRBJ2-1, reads KAGVTQTPRYLIKTRGQQVTLSCSPISGHRSVSWYQQTPGQGLQFLFEYFSETQRNKGNFPGRFSGRQFSNSRSEMNVSTLELGDSALYLCASSLEGQGYEQFFGPGTRLTVL.

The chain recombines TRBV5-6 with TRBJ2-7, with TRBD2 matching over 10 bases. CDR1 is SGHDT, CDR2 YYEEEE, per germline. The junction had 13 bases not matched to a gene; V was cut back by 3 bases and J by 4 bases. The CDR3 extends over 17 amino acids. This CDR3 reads CASSSFRRTSGLYEQYF. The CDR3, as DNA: TGTGCCAGCAGCTCCTTCCGTAGGACTAGCGGTTTGTACGAGCAGTACTTC.

The CDR3 coding sequence is TGTGCCAGCAGCCGAGAGCGCGTGCGGGGGCTCCAAGAGACCCAGTACTTC. It is translated as CASSRERVRGLQETQYF. The chain has TRBV4-2 and TRBJ2-5; a possible D gene is TRBD2 (7 bases). The CDR3 has 17 residues. The V end lost 4 bases, the J end lost 1 base, and 19 bases lay between the germline ends. CDR1 is LGHNA and CDR2 is YNFKEQ in the germline V gene.

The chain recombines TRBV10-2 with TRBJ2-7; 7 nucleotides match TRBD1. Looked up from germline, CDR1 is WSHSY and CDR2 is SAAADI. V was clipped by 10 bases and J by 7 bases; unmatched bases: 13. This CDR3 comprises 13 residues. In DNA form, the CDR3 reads TGCGCCATCTCGACAGGGAGTGTGAGGGAGCAGTACTTC. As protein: CAISTGSVREQYF.

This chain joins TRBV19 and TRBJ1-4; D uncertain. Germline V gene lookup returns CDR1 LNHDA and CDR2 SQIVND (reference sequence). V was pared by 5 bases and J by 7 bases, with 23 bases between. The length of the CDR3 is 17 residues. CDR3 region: CASSPMSSGLEGEKLFF. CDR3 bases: TGTGCCAGTAGTCCCATGAGCTCGGGCCTGGAGGGTGAAAAACTGTTTTTT. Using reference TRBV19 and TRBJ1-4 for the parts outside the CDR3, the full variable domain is DGGITQSPKYLFRKEGQNVTLSCEQNLNHDAMYWYRQDPGQGLRLIYYSQIVNDFQKGDIAEGYSVSREKKESFPLTVTSAQKNPTAFYLCASSPMSSGLEGEKLFFGSGTQLSVL.

In nucleotides, the CDR3 is TGTGCCAGCAGCTTAGTTCGACAGCCCACAGATACGCAGTATTTT. This sequence encodes CASSLVRQPTDTQYF. The chain couples TRBV7-9 to TRBJ2-3, with a weak D call TRBD1 (5 bases). The CDR3 spans 15 residues. V was clipped by 1 base and J by 2 bases, with 10 bases between them. Germline CDR1 reads SEHNR; CDR2 reads FQNEAQ (reference sequence).

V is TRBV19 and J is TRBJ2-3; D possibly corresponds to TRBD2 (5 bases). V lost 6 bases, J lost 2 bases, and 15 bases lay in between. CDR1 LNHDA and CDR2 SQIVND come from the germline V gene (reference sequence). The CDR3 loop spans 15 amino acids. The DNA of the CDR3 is TGTGCCAGTAGAAAGGACTCGGCATCCACAGATACGCAGTATTTT. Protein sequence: CASRKDSASTDTQYF.

CDR3 nucleotide sequence: TGTGCCAGCAGCTTATCAGTGGGAGCTAACTATGGCTACACCTTC. Translated: CASSLSVGANYGYTF. The chain uses TRBV7-9 and TRBJ1-2; D is unresolved. CDR3 size: 15 residues. Between the trimmed V and J ends, which lost 2 bases and 0 bases, there was a span of 10 bases. CDR1 is SEHNR and CDR2 is FQNEAQ in the germline V gene (reference sequence).

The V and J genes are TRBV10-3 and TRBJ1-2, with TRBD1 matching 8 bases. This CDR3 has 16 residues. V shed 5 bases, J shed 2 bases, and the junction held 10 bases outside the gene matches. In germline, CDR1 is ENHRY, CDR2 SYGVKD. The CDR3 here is CAISSDRGGYNYGYTF. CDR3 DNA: TGTGCCATCAGTTCAGACAGGGGAGGCTACAACTATGGCTACACCTTC.

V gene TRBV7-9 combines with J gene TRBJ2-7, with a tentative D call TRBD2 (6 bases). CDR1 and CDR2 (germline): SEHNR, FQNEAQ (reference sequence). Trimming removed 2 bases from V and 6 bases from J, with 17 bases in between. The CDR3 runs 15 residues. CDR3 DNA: TGTGCCAGCAGCTTACTAGCGAGTAACGGGCGCGAGCAGTACTTC. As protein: CASSLLASNGREQYF.

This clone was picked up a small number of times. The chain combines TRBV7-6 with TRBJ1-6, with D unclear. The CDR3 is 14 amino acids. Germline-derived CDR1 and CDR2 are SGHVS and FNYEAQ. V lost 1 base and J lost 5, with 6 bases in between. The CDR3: CASSLVTDNSPLHF. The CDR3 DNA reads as TGTGCCAGCAGCTTAGTGACGGATAATTCACCCCTCCACTTT.

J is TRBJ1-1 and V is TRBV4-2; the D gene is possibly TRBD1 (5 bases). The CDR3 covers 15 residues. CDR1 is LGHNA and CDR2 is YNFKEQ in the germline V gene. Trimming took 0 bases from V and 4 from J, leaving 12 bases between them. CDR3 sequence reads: CASSQDWAGGTEAFF. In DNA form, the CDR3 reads TGTGCCAGCAGCCAAGATTGGGCCGGGGGCACTGAAGCTTTCTTT.

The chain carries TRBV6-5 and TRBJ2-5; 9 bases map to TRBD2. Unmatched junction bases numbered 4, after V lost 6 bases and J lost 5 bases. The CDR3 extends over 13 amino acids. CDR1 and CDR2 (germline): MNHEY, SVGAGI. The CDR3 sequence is CASRRGGLETQYF. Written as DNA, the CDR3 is TGTGCCAGCAGGCGGGGGGGTCTGGAGACCCAGTACTTC.

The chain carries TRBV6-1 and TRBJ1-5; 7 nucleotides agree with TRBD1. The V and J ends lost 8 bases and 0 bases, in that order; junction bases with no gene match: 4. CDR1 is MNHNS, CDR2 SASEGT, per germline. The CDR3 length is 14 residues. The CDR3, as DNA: TGTGCCAGCGGGACAGATTATAGCAATCAGCCCCAGCATTTT. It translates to CASGTDYSNQPQHF.

The CDR3 is CASRPSTGNRLGANVLTF. The CDR3 region has the DNA TGTGCCAGCAGACCCTCTACAGGGAACCGCCTCGGGGCCAACGTCCTGACTTTC. The genes are TRBV5-4 and TRBJ2-6; TRBD1 might be the D (6 bases). CDR1 is SGHNT, CDR2 YYREEE, per germline (reference sequence). The CDR3 loop spans 18 amino acids. The ends were cut back, 5 bases at V and 4 bases at J, with 22 bases in the middle.

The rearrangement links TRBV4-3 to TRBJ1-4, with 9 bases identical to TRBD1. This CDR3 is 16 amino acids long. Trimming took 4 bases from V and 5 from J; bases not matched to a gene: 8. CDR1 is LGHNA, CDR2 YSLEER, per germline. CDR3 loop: CASSLEVGQGNEKLFF. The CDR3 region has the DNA TGCGCCAGCAGCCTGGAGGTGGGACAGGGAAATGAAAAACTGTTTTTT.

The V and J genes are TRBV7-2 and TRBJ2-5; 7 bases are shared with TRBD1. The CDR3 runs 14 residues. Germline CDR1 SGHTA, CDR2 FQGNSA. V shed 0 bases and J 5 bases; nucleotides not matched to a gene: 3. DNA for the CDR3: TGTGCCAGCAGCTTAGCCGGACAGGCCGAGACCCAGTACTTC. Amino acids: CASSLAGQAETQYF.

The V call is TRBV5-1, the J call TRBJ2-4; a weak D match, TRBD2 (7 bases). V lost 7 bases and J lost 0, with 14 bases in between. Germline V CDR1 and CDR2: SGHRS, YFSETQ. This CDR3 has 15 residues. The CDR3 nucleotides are TGCGCCAGCGGGGGGGCAGGCCTAGCCAAAAACATTCAGTACTTC. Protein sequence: CASGGAGLAKNIQYF. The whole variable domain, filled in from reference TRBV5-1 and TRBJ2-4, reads KAGVTQTPRYLIKTRGQQVTLSCSPISGHRSVSWYQQTPGQGLQFLFEYFSETQRNKGNFPGRFSGRQFSNSRSEMNVSTLELGDSALYLCASGGAGLAKNIQYFGAGTRLSVL.

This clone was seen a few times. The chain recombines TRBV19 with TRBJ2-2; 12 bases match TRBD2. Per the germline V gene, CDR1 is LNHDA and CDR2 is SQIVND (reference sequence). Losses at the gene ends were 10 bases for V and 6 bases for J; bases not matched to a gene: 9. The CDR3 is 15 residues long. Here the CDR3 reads CATRTSGVASGELFF. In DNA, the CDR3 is TGTGCCACCCGGACTAGCGGGGTTGCTTCCGGGGAGCTGTTTTTT. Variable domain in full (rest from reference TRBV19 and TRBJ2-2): DGGITQSPKYLFRKEGQNVTLSCEQNLNHDAMYWYRQDPGQGLRLIYYSQIVNDFQKGDIAEGYSVSREKKESFPLTVTSAQKNPTAFYLCATRTSGVASGELFFGEGSRLTVL.

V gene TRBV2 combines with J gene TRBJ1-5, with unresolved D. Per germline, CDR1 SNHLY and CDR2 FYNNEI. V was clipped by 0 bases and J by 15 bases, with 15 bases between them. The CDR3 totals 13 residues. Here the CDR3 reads CASSEALSILRHF. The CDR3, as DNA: TGTGCCAGCAGTGAAGCGCTGTCCATATTAAGGCATTTT.

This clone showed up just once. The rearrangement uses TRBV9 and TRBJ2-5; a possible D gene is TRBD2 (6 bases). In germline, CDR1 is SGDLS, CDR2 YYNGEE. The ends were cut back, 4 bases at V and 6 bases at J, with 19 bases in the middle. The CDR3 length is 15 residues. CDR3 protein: CASSFAGTEGKTQYF. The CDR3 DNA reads TGTGCCAGCAGCTTCGCCGGGACTGAGGGGAAGACCCAGTACTTC.

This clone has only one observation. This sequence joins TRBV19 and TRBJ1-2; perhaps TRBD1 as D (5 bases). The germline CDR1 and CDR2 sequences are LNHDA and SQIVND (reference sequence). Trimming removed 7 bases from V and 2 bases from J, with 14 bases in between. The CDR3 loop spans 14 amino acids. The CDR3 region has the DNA TGTGCCAGTAACCTGGGGCAGCGAAACTATGGCTACACCTTC. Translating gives CASNLGQRNYGYTF. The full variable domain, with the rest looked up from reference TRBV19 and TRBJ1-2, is DGGITQSPKYLFRKEGQNVTLSCEQNLNHDAMYWYRQDPGQGLRLIYYSQIVNDFQKGDIAEGYSVSREKKESFPLTVTSAQKNPTAFYLCASNLGQRNYGYTFGSGTRLTVV.